In its sample, the clone carrying this T cell receptor (beta chain) was seen many times. Antigen: not known. Uncontrolled infection, other autoimmune disease, pregnancy or lactation disqualified patients from enrolment. This CDR3 spans 14 amino acids. Germline-derived CDR1 and CDR2 are DFQATT and SNEGSKA (reference sequence). V lost 6 bases to trimming and J lost 9 bases; unmatched junction nucleotides: 17. The TCR beta CDR3 regions underwent amplification using RNA transcripts as the source. The HTBI set primed first-round TCR CDR3 RT-PCR. TCRdb recomputed calls from the multiplex PCR reads with MiXCR, one row per CDR3 protein. The sample consists of some 370,000 distinct CDR3 sequences, approximately 17% of them appearing once. These data come from a study of T cells in Graves' hyperthyroidism and ophthalmopathy. Study outcomes and limitations: Blood shared most expanded thyroid clonotypes above 0.001.

This clonotype was sampled from a woman in her 30s with Graves' hyperthyroidism that later progressed to Graves' ophthalmopathy. This sequence joins TRBV20-1 and TRBJ2-7; TRBD2 agrees at 7 bases. Sequenced material: blood. CDR3 loop: CSADGLGLILGQYF. For the CDR3, the DNA is TGCAGTGCGGACGGACTAGGTCTTATTCTTGGGCAGTACTTC.